A selection of T cell receptor beta chains follows, all from one sample in a study of vaccination and CD4 T cells after COVID-19. The antigens these receptors bind are not known. TCRdb fed the PCR reads into MiXCR, producing one record per CDR3 protein. The table lists about 10,000 distinct CDR3 sequences, about 64% of them singletons, with roughly 25% in the top ten. The sequenced material came from CD4+ T cells from blood, cultured in vitro. These receptor sequences come from a human donor who had recovered from COVID-19. Both conserved end residues are trimmed from each CDR3. Fields, in order: J gene, V gene, CDR3 protein.

TRBJ1-2 | TRBV19 | ASSSAGGRVGYT
TRBJ1-2 | TRBV19 | ASSRTSNYGYT
TRBJ2-7 | TRBV5-1 | ASSPAAGELYEQY
TRBJ1-2 | TRBV20-1 | SARPPWGGIYGYT
TRBJ2-5 | TRBV7-9 | ASSLWSGRQETQY
TRBJ2-5 | TRBV6-1 | ASKRPLAGGETQY
TRBJ2-3 | TRBV7-2 | ASSIGRRTDTQY
TRBJ2-3 | TRBV29-1 | SVDSSTDTQY
TRBJ2-3 | TRBV7-3 | ASSLIGTPGSVADTQY
TRBJ1-1 | TRBV7-8 | ASSLGGRDRNTEAF
TRBJ2-5 | TRBV11-3 | ASSKLAGVGETQY
TRBJ1-1 | TRBV28 | ASSQNTEAF
TRBJ2-3 | TRBV6-2/TRBV6-3 | ASTLLAGITDTQY
TRBJ1-4 | TRBV5-4 | ASSERRTLSGELF
TRBJ2-7 | TRBV15 | ATSRGGDAYEQY
TRBJ2-7 | TRBV2 | ASRLAEYPISYEQY
TRBJ2-7 | TRBV5-1 | ASSFMYKGSSYEQY